This T cell receptor (beta chain) emerged from a study of Tregs in tolerant kidney transplant recipients. The data were produced by immunoSEQ multiplex PCR, yet TCRdb's version contains in-frame clones alone and is incomplete. The data hold tens of thousands of clones, with more than 85% observed a single time. Germline-derived CDR1 and CDR2 are SGHTA and FQGNSA. The CDR3 spans 18 residues. V lost 5 bases and J lost 2; bases outside the gene matches: 16. The source is a human donor who received a combined kidney and bone marrow transplant. The chain uses TRBV7-2 and TRBJ1-1; TRBD1 aligns across 8 bases. Source: Tregs from blood, taken before the transplant. CDR3 sequence reads: CASSPPRGDRRGNTEAFF. As DNA, the CDR3 is TGTGCCAGCAGCCCGCCACGAGGGGACAGGAGAGGTAACACTGAAGCTTTCTTT.